This TCR beta chain was identified in a study of T cells in Graves' hyperthyroidism and ophthalmopathy. Study-wide context: Prior to any treatment, at the point of initial diagnosis, peripheral blood was collected.

Authors of the study amplified TCR beta CDR3 regions from RNA transcripts. First-round RT-PCR with HTBI primers amplified the TCR CDR3 region. TCRdb analysed the multiplex PCR reads with MiXCR anew, one entry per CDR3 protein. The data hold 650,000 to 700,000 distinct CDR3 sequences, with around 15% observed a single time. Germline values: CDR1 SGHRS, CDR2 YFSETQ. The length of the CDR3 is 13 residues. Trimming cost V 4 bases and J 5 bases, with 9 bases left between them. Graves' hyperthyroidism was deemed stable absent ophthalmopathy progression within 18 months. Study outcomes and limitations: Ophthalmopathy and stable hyperthyroidism were separated by a 13 V-J model.

To note about this clonotype: No antigen is known for it.

Sequencing input: blood. The V and J genes are TRBV5-1 and TRBJ2-2; D perhaps matches TRBD1 (5 bases). The sequence derives from a man aged 50 or older with Graves' hyperthyroidism. The CDR3 bases are TGCGCCAGCAGCCCGACAGAAACCGGGGAGCTGTTTTTT. Encoded protein: CASSPTETGELFF.